The present entry profiles one T cell receptor (beta chain) with its context. The target of this receptor is not known. Nothing much larger sits one base from this clone, and base qualities are not available. From each donor, a single peripheral blood sample of 90 to 150 mL on average was drawn into heparinised tubes. A BD FACSAria II was used to sort naive, central memory, regulatory and stem cell-like memory CD4+ T cells with a panel that included CD45RO, CCR7, CD25, CD127, CD95 and CD27. Every sorted population had a purity above 95%. PBMCs were separated immediately by Lymphoprep density gradient centrifugation and were stained directly, without being cultured. Samples were stained and sorted in pairs, with one healthy donor and one patient per experiment, so that batch effects were minimized. The sample belongs to a study of beta chain features in type 1 diabetes (dated by TCRdb to the late 2010s). About the investigation overall: No differences in mean age, gender distribution, total cell number or subset yield were found between patients and healthy donors. Across all samples, around 99 million sorted cells were examined, and cell number per subset correlated strongly with RNA yield. The study compared the TCRB repertoires of sorted circulating CD4+ T cell subsets in recently diagnosed type 1 diabetes patients with those in matched healthy donors. Naive and central memory subsets were obtained from all 30 or so donors, but regulatory and stem cell-like memory subsets were isolated from only 8 patients and 8 healthy donors.

The entire isolated RNA was reverse transcribed using the High Capacity cDNA Reverse Transcription Kit, and thus expressed TCRB transcripts were sequenced. Naive, central memory and regulatory T cell samples underwent deep immunoSEQ sequencing, averaging roughly 3.4 million total reads per sample. Sorted cells were lysed in RLT buffer, and RNA was extracted using DNase-treated RNeasy Micro or Mini kits according to cell number. Each cell subset was processed on its own to prevent cross-contamination, while patient and healthy donor samples were processed together. The immunoSEQ multiplex PCR was used to amplify TCRB sequences from cDNA, yielding 87-bp fragments that span the CDR3 region. The amplicons were sequenced using the Illumina HiSeq platform. The authors' pipeline ran thus. Synthetic template baselines were used to correct PCR bias computationally, reads within Hamming distance 2 were collapsed together, and singletons that could not be merged were discarded. By aligning reads against IMGT, V, D and J genes, CDR3 length, and insertions or deletions at six rearrangement sites were assigned. Within each subset, clonotype counts were normalized to sorted cell number, and only after that were true diversity and Gini coefficients computed with the tcR R package. Repertoire sharing was quantified using the overlap coefficient calculated on TCRB nucleotide sequences. Out-of-frame TCRB sequences from naive cells were analyzed to stand in for the pre-selection repertoire. Not all clones reach the TCRdb copy of this immuneACCESS table, which keeps in-frame sequences only. Checked studies attribute under half of the gap to unresolved V genes and leave the rest unexplained. V and J calls plus clone size are reproduced from that table; the DNA served to infer D and trimming. This sample lists some 640,000 clones; 11% to 15% were detected once. The ten largest account for roughly 0.04% of the sample.

What the authors observed across the whole study: Because small numbers of individuals were included in the HLA sub-analyses, any influence of HLA type on TCRB rearrangement was left unresolved. In all four CD4+ subsets, TCRB CDR3 length was moderately but significantly shorter in type 1 diabetes patients. Naive, central memory and regulatory TCRB repertoires appeared to be more alike among patients than among healthy donors. PCR may preferentially amplify shorter templates, but because patient and control samples were amplified and corrected together, any resulting skew would affect both groups equally. Because cDNA was sequenced instead of genomic DNA, highly expressing activated cells could be over-represented, though the groups showed no difference in activation or CD3 levels. At VDJ recombination sites, type 1 diabetes patients had fewer insertions and more deleted nucleotides, which implies abnormalities in thymic rearrangement.

Sequencing used naive CD4+ T cells from blood. The cell subset or site label on this specimen signifies: true naive CD4+ T cells. The receptor was isolated from a man aged 18 to 30 with type 1 diabetes.

Read as DNA, the sequence is TGTGCCAGCAGCCAGTGGGGCGGCACCTACGAGCAGTACTTC. Translated, it gives CASSQWGGTYEQYF. The V and J genes are TRBV14 and TRBJ2-7, with TRBD1 perhaps the D gene, on 5 matching bases. CDR1 and CDR2 (SGHDN, FVKESK) derive from the germline V gene. Taken from cysteine to phenylalanine, the CDR3 has 14 residues. Just CDR3 DNA is preserved here, 42 bases in frame from base 1. Trimming at the junction amounts to 3 bases on V and 2 bases on J, and the germline ends lie 11 bases apart.